The 32 T cell receptor beta chains reported below all come from one sample, sequenced in a study of radiation and T cells in renal cell carcinoma. Time point defined: blood 4 weeks post-SBRT, at nephrectomy. Documented treatment: 15 Gy SBRT to primary tumor, nephrectomy 4 weeks later. The protocol was immunoSEQ multiplex PCR, while the TCRdb copy is restricted to in-frame clones and leaves out a portion. This table has about 140,000 clones, approximately 86% appearing once. The material was blood, obtained from a patient whose treatment included radiotherapy and nephrectomy. The receptor source for this set is a woman between 50 and 59 years old with renal cell carcinoma.

The V call is TRBV29-1, the J call TRBJ1-2; weak D call: TRBD1 (6 bases). Germline CDR1 is SQVTM and CDR2 is ANQGSEA. Trimming removed 7 bases at V and 8 bases at J, with 14 bases between. The CDR3 has 11 residues. The CDR3 loop is CSGSGGEGYTF. The DNA for the CDR3 is TGCAGCGGTAGCGGGGGCGAGGGCTACACCTTC.

This rearrangement joins TRBV11-2 to TRBJ1-2, with TRBD1 matching over 10 bases. V was clipped by 5 bases and J by 8 bases; unmatched bases: 17. The germline V gene encodes CDR1 SGHAT and CDR2 FQNNGV. This CDR3 region has 17 residues. The chain's CDR3 is CASSTQILGQGPRGYTF. The CDR3 DNA is TGTGCCAGCAGCACGCAGATCCTGGGACAGGGGCCGCGAGGCTACACCTTC. Variable domain in full (rest from reference TRBV11-2 and TRBJ1-2): EAGVAQSPRYKIIEKRQSVAFWCNPISGHATLYWYQQILGQGPKLLIQFQNNGVVDDSQLPKDRFSAERLKGVDSTLKIQPAKLEDSAVYLCASSTQILGQGPRGYTFGSGTRLTVV.

The V gene is TRBV7-2, the J gene TRBJ2-1, with D perhaps TRBD2 (5 bases). The CDR3 is 14 amino acids. Looked up from germline, CDR1 is SGHTA and CDR2 is FQGNSA. Trimming removed 5 bases from V and 9 bases from J, with 17 bases in between. The CDR3 nucleotides are TGTGCCAGCAGCCACCGGAGGAGGCGAAGTGAGCAGTTCTTC. Protein sequence: CASSHRRRRSEQFF.

V usage is TRBV29-1 and J usage is TRBJ2-1; 10 bases are a match to TRBD1. CDR1 and CDR2 from the germline V gene are SQVTM and ANQGSEA. J gave up 3 bases and V 7 bases, and 9 bases lay outside the gene matches. The CDR3 loop spans 15 amino acids. For the CDR3, the DNA is TGCAGCGGCCGCCCTGGACAGGGGGTCTACAATGAGCAGTTCTTC. It encodes CSGRPGQGVYNEQFF.

CDR3 nucleotide sequence: TGTGCCAGCAGTGTCGGCGGGAGTTTTGGCTACACCTTC. Its protein product is CASSVGGSFGYTF. V and J are TRBV25-1 and TRBJ1-2, with D hard to call. V lost 4 bases and J 7 bases, leaving 13 bases between the germline ends. This CDR3 has 13 amino acids. Germline V gene sequence: CDR1 MGHDK, CDR2 SYGVNS.

The table lists this clone with a count of one. The rearrangement uses TRBV15 and TRBJ1-3; D gene unclear. Germline lookup yields CDR1 LNHNV and CDR2 YYDKDF (reference sequence). The CDR3 is made up of 17 amino acids. Trimming left V 1 base short and J 0 bases short, with 13 bases between. The CDR3 sequence: CATSRGVGVGSGNTIYF. The CDR3 nucleotides are TGTGCCACCAGCAGAGGGGTCGGTGTGGGCTCTGGAAACACCATATATTTT.

This chain links TRBV5-8 with TRBJ1-1, with D maybe TRBD1 (5 bases). V was pared by 1 base and J by 1 base, with 20 bases between. The CDR3 is 18 residues long. Germline CDR1 is SGHTS and CDR2 is YDEGEE. The CDR3 is CASSLNWGRGEPNTEAFF. CDR3 nucleotides: TGTGCCAGCAGCTTGAATTGGGGTCGGGGGGAACCGAACACTGAAGCTTTCTTT.

This clone has only a few counts. The rearrangement joins TRBV30 to TRBJ2-1, with D maybe TRBD2 (7 bases). The CDR3 loop spans 15 amino acids. The germline CDR1 and CDR2 sequences are GTSNPN and SVGIG (reference sequence). V was trimmed by 3 bases and J by 7 bases, leaving 19 bases between them. The DNA of the CDR3 is TGTGCCTGGAGCAGGGGAGGGTCGACGGGGAATGAGCAGTTCTTC. Its translation: CAWSRGGSTGNEQFF.

This sequence joins TRBV5-6 and TRBJ1-1; D is possibly TRBD1 (5 bases). Trimming shortened V by 6 bases and J by 7 bases, and 16 bases separated the two germline ends. The CDR3 runs to 13 residues. The germline V gene has CDR1 SGHDT and CDR2 YYEEEE. The CDR3 region is CASTRWGRSEAFF. The DNA of the CDR3 is TGTGCCAGCACCCGGTGGGGGAGGAGTGAAGCTTTCTTT.

This chain connects TRBV7-2 to TRBJ2-1; TRBD2 matches 9 bases. The length of the CDR3 is 14 residues. After removal of 10 bases from V and 7 bases from J, the junction contained 11 bases not matched to a gene. Germline V CDR1 and CDR2: SGHTA, FQGNSA. The CDR3 sequence is CATRSAGGDNEQFF. In nucleotides, the CDR3 is TGTGCCACCAGGTCGGCGGGAGGGGATAATGAGCAGTTCTTC.

This clone occurred once. The J gene is TRBJ2-2, the V gene TRBV19; no clear D. CDR1 and CDR2 (germline): LNHDA, SQIVND (reference sequence). The CDR3 runs 14 residues. V was clipped by 2 bases and J by 7 bases, with 11 bases between them. The CDR3 protein is CASSISFDGGELFF. The CDR3 DNA reads as TGTGCCAGTAGTATATCGTTTGACGGCGGGGAGCTGTTTTTT.

V usage is TRBV18 and J usage is TRBJ1-1, with D maybe TRBD1 (5 bases). The germline gives CDR1 KGHSH, CDR2 LQKENI. V lost 5 bases and J lost 4, with 14 bases in between. The CDR3 loop spans 14 amino acids. The CDR3 region has the DNA TGTGCCAGCTCAACGGCAGGGAAGGGCACTGAAGCTTTCTTT. Translated, it gives CASSTAGKGTEAFF.

The gene calls are TRBV9 and TRBJ2-1; possibly TRBD2 for D (6 bases). The germline CDR1 and CDR2 sequences are SGDLS and YYNGEE. V lost 4 bases and J lost 5, with 16 bases in between. CDR3 length equals 15 residues. CDR3 coding DNA: TGTGCCAGCAGCTTATCCGGGACTGACAACAATGAGCAGTTCTTC. Protein product: CASSLSGTDNNEQFF.

This rearrangement joins TRBV2 to TRBJ2-5; D may be TRBD1 or TRBD2 (5 bases each). The CDR3 consists of 13 residues. Between the trimmed V and J ends, which lost 7 bases and 1 base, there was a span of 10 bases. Germline-derived CDR1 and CDR2 are SNHLY and FYNNEI. CDR3 nucleotide sequence: TGTGCCAGCACGGGGCAGGGCCAAGAGACCCAGTACTTC. As protein: CASTGQGQETQYF.

The chain couples TRBV5-8 to TRBJ1-4; the D is unclear. The CDR3 is 14 residues long. The germline CDR1 and CDR2 sequences are SGHTS and YDEGEE. The germline V and J ends were trimmed by 4 bases and 7 bases, with 14 bases remaining between them. As DNA, the CDR3 is TGTGCCAGCAGCCCCGGTGGGTGGAGTGAAAAACTGTTTTTT. It codes for CASSPGGWSEKLFF.

The genes are TRBV19 and TRBJ1-4; D remains unclear. V was shortened by 9 bases and J by 4 bases, with 12 bases between the two germline ends. CDR1 and CDR2 (germline): LNHDA, SQIVND (reference sequence). This CDR3 spans 13 amino acids. The DNA for the CDR3 is TGTGCCAGCCGGTTGGACCGTAATGAAAAACTGTTTTTT. As protein: CASRLDRNEKLFF.

The rearrangement uses TRBV4-2 and TRBJ2-5; maybe TRBD2 (6 bases). Germline V gene sequence: CDR1 LGHNA, CDR2 YNFKEQ. The CDR3 covers 14 residues. V was shortened by 4 bases and J by 2 bases, with 11 bases between the two germline ends. The CDR3 region has the DNA TGTGCCAGCAGCCTCGGGGACTCGCAAGAGACCCAGTACTTC. Its protein is CASSLGDSQETQYF.

This chain links TRBV4-3 with TRBJ1-6, with D maybe TRBD1 (6 bases). This CDR3 contains 16 residues. The germline V gene has CDR1 LGHNA and CDR2 YSLEER. V was shortened by 6 bases and J by 10 bases, with 22 bases between the two germline ends. In nucleotides, the CDR3 is TGCGCCAGCAGTCAGCCCGACAGGCGAGAAGGGTCACCCCTCCACTTT. The encoded protein is CASSQPDRREGSPLHF.

The chain has TRBV7-2 and TRBJ1-3; no firm D call. CDR3 length: 13 amino acids. Germline lookup yields CDR1 SGHTA and CDR2 FQGNSA. Trimming left V 1 base short and J 4 bases short, with 5 bases between. Here the CDR3 reads CASSLVQGNTIYF. CDR3 in DNA: TGTGCCAGCAGCTTAGTACAGGGAAACACCATATATTTT.

This chain uses TRBV5-1 with TRBJ2-1; tentative D call: TRBD1 (5 bases). With 0 bases removed from V and 6 bases from J, the gap between germline ends came to 13 bases. CDR3 length: 15 residues. Germline V gene lookup returns CDR1 SGHRS and CDR2 YFSETQ. CDR3 residues: CASSLGQGPGNEQFF. CDR3 DNA sequence: TGCGCCAGCAGCTTGGGGCAGGGTCCCGGCAATGAGCAGTTCTTC.

CDR3 amino acids: CASSLDSLLTPGYTF. CDR3 DNA sequence: TGTGCCAGCAGTTTGGACAGCCTCTTAACTCCTGGCTACACCTTC. The genes are TRBV28 and TRBJ1-2, with D tentatively TRBD1 (6 bases). CDR1 is MDHEN, CDR2 SYDVKM, per germline. Trimming stripped 3 bases from V and 7 bases from J, with 18 bases between. The CDR3 covers 15 residues.

V and J are TRBV4-3 and TRBJ2-5; no clear D. The last part of the DNA fits TRBJ2-7 better; the J call may be wrong. The CDR3 spans 14 residues. Germline-derived CDR1 and CDR2 are LGHNA and YSLEER. Written as DNA, the CDR3 is TGCGCCAGCAGCCAAGACAGCCGCTCCTACGAGCAGTACTTC. Residues: CASSQDSRSYEQYF.

This chain links TRBV11-3 with TRBJ2-3; tentative D call: TRBD1 (5 bases). CDR1 is SGHNT, CDR2 YENEEA, per germline. The CDR3 is made up of 14 amino acids. V dropped 5 bases and J dropped 0 bases, with 9 bases sitting between them. The CDR3 sequence: CASSKGYSTDTQYF. Written as DNA, the CDR3 is TGTGCCAGCAGCAAGGGGTATAGCACAGATACGCAGTATTTT.

This clone was seen a handful of times. J is TRBJ1-1 and V is TRBV2; D is perhaps TRBD1 (6 bases). The germline CDR1 and CDR2 sequences are SNHLY and FYNNEI. This CDR3 is 15 amino acids long. V lost 5 bases and J lost 0, with 13 bases in between. The CDR3 here is CASSLDSLMNTEAFF. CDR3 DNA sequence: TGTGCCAGCAGTTTGGACAGCCTCATGAACACTGAAGCTTTCTTT.

The rearrangement links TRBV30 to TRBJ1-2, with a tentative D call TRBD1 (5 bases). Trimming left V 3 bases short and J 4 bases short, with 15 bases between. This CDR3 is built from 14 residues. Germline V gene sequence: CDR1 GTSNPN, CDR2 SVGIG (reference sequence). The CDR3 DNA follows: TGTGCCTGGAGGCCTATGGGGGTCGCCTATGGCTACACCTTC. Its translation: CAWRPMGVAYGYTF.

The chain links TRBV19 to TRBJ1-2, with TRBD1 matching over 10 bases. Germline loops: CDR1 LNHDA, CDR2 SQIVND (reference sequence). This CDR3 has 17 amino acids. J lost 1 base, V lost 4 bases, and 9 bases had no gene match. The CDR3 loop reads CASSTRYRDRGNYGYTF. DNA for the CDR3: TGTGCCAGTAGTACCCGCTACCGGGACAGGGGTAACTATGGCTACACCTTC.

Note on this clone: One end of the junction varies from germline; a read error may be responsible. The chain couples TRBV28 to TRBJ1-1; D is undetermined. The CDR3 contains 14 residues. Looked up from germline, CDR1 is MDHEN and CDR2 is SYDVKM. The CDR3 spells CASSLSPGNPEAFF. The CDR3 region has the DNA TGTGCCAGCAGTTTATCCCCCGGGAACCCTGAAGCTTTCTTT.

The V gene is TRBV4-3, the J gene TRBJ2-6; TRBD1 agrees at 7 bases. CDR1 is LGHNA and CDR2 is YSLEER in the germline V gene. CDR3 length equals 20 residues. J was trimmed by 0 bases and V by 2 bases; bases with no gene match: 13. CDR3 sequence (DNA): TGCGCCAGCAGCCAACACCCCGGACAGGAGCTTAGCTCTGGGGCCAACGTCCTGACTTTC. Protein: CASSQHPGQELSSGANVLTF.

This chain joins TRBV5-6 and TRBJ2-7, with 8 bases identical to TRBD2. There are 16 residues in the CDR3. Germline values: CDR1 SGHDT, CDR2 YYEEEE. Germline trimming cut 4 bases from V and 1 base from J; bases unmatched to any gene: 10. The chain's CDR3 is CASSREGWDESYEQYF. DNA for the CDR3: TGTGCCAGCAGCCGGGAGGGATGGGACGAATCCTACGAGCAGTACTTC.

This chain links TRBV5-6 with TRBJ1-5; D uncertain. V was cut by 0 bases and J by 3 bases, with 10 bases left in between. The germline V gene encodes CDR1 SGHDT and CDR2 YYEEEE. The CDR3 length is 15 residues. The CDR3 DNA reads as TGTGCCAGCAGCTTGGCGGGCAGACCCAATCAGCCCCAGCATTTT. As protein: CASSLAGRPNQPQHF.

This clone was recorded a few times. The chain employs TRBV4-3 and TRBJ1-1; D unclear. From germline, CDR1 is LGHNA and CDR2 YSLEER. CDR3 size: 14 residues. V dropped 8 bases and J dropped 3 bases, with 16 bases sitting between them. The CDR3 region is CASSLELVDTEAFF. CDR3 nucleotides: TGCGCCAGCTCCTTAGAGTTGGTGGACACTGAAGCTTTCTTT.

This chain joins TRBV25-1 and TRBJ1-2; maybe TRBD1 (5 bases). The germline CDR1 and CDR2 sequences are MGHDK and SYGVNS. The CDR3 length is 15 residues. V gave up 1 base and J gave up 0 bases, with 9 bases separating them. The CDR3, as DNA: TGTGCCAGCAGTGAATTCGGGGACCCTAACTATGGCTACACCTTC. It is translated as CASSEFGDPNYGYTF.